A single T cell receptor (beta chain) is shown here with its context. Its antigen is currently unknown. Using immunoSEQ multiplex PCR, the repertoire was profiled, and TCRdb retains in-frame clones only, with some absent. The profile shows nearly 100,000 clones, approximately 80% of them singletons. Every one of the patients relapsed after autologous stem cell transplantation (brentuximab vedotin exposure was variable). This sample was included in a study of PD-1 blockade in classical Hodgkin lymphoma. The study's findings and limits: Reports described newly diagnosed patients as having lower baseline TCR diversity than healthy donors. Exclusion was the outcome for patients who began nivolumab under 1 year after ASCT. Similar baseline diversity was found in complete responders and newly diagnosed patients.

V lost 5 bases to trimming and J lost 1 base, with 14 bases between them. The CDR3 totals 15 residues. The germline CDR1 and CDR2 sequences are SGHVS and FNYEAQ. This receptor was identified in a human donor with classical Hodgkin lymphoma. The sample was peripheral blood mononuclear cells (PBMCs), taken at baseline. This chain joins TRBV7-6 and TRBJ2-5; perhaps D is TRBD1 or TRBD2 (6 bases each). The CDR3 is CASSAGQGGQETQYF. Written as DNA, the CDR3 is TGTGCCAGCAGCGCGGGACAAGGGGGCCAAGAGACCCAGTACTTC.